This note documents a single T cell receptor (beta chain) sequence. This clonotype occurred many times. Its antigen is still unknown. No qualities accompany the bases; no much larger clone lies one base away. All donors were healthy Caucasians. Three pairs of female monozygotic twins, all aged roughly 18 to 30 years, were included in the twin cohort. Miltenyi CD45RO+ enrichment and human naive T-cell isolation kits were used to isolate memory (CD45RO+) and naive T cells from PBMC. This specimen belongs to a study of identical twins (dated by TCRdb to 2016 to 2017). General notes on the study: To test whether fetal clonotypes persist, the study used deep sequencing on TCR alpha and beta repertoires from monozygotic twins, unrelated adults of various ages, and cord blood. To rule out contamination, the twin experiments were replicated at different times with different library preparation protocols. The paper's findings and limits, for the study overall: Fewer insertions were carried by abundant cord blood beta clonotypes; a weaker similar trend was observed in young adult naive repertoires, while no such trend was observed in memory repertoires. Recombination models systematically underestimated out-of-frame TCR alpha sharing in monozygotic twins but agreed with sharing between unrelated individuals. The excess sharing between twins in beta out-of-frame sequences was weaker because fewer shared sequences reduced the signal-to-noise ratio. Out-of-frame TCR alpha sequences shared between twins showed an excess of low generation-probability sequences compared with coincidental sharing between unrelated individuals. Conclusions relied on cross-sectional statistical analysis, since the same donors could not be followed over many years. Invariant T cells such as MAIT and iNKT could partly confound zero-insertion analyses, although diverse VJ usage argued against such confounding for most clonotypes.

Libraries were made using 5' RACE. Reads for this sample came from an Illumina HiSeq 2000. Template switching introduced a universal primer binding site; the final cDNA contained a unique molecular identifier, enabling accurate counting of TCR cDNA molecules. Specific primers in the conserved constant-segment region were used to synthesize first-strand cDNA for the TCR alpha and beta chains. To control for contamination, each cDNA library was double barcoded with a SMART-Mk sample barcode plus Illumina barcodes. Two successive PCR steps introduced TruSeq adapter sequences along with Illumina sample barcodes. The Illumina HiSeq platform was used with custom primers to sequence TCR alpha and beta cDNA libraries. As for the original processing: Unique molecular identifiers were extracted from raw reads with MiGEC, and CDR3 positions were determined with MiXCR. For each individual, recombination models were inferred using an EM algorithm with the repgenHMM and IGoR tools. The analysis of shared clonotypes was done with the tcR package in R, with sharing normalized by the product of cloneset sizes. Out-of-frame nonproductive sequences were analyzed to study raw recombination free of thymic and clonal selection effects. The public reads were reprocessed in TCRdb via fastp at Q25 and MiXCR, keeping in-frame beta chains. Rows are combined by CDR3 protein, so each entry shows the most common genes and DNA. It is TCRdb's table, rather than the study itself, that gives the V and J calls and clone size. The sample records under 250,000 distinct CDR3 sequences, approximately 8.3% of which are singletons. The top ten constitute around 2.1% of the sample.

CDR3 length: 15 amino acids, cysteine to phenylalanine. Kept here is only the CDR3 DNA, which spans 45 bases and is read in frame from base 1. Unmatched junction bases come to 6, with V trimmed by 0 bases and J by 4 bases. The germline V gene (reference sequence) provides CDR1 DFQATT and CDR2 SNEGSKA. This sample also appeared in a second study, on yellow fever vaccine responses in identical twins. From that second study: According to the authors, the vaccine-induced T cell response in identical twins seemed to be partly convergent and partly specific to each individual. The study precisely tracked vaccine-responding T cell clones in identical twins.

The sequencing input was memory (CD45RO+) T cells sorted from blood. Read against the paper, the sample's cell subset or site label means: CD45RO+ enriched T cells. The chain was built from TRBV20-1 and TRBJ2-3, and TRBD2 aligns with 8 junction nucleotides. This TCR came from a woman under 30 in good health. The CDR3 here reads CSARDRVGRADTQYF. The DNA sequence is TGCAGTGCTAGAGATCGCGTCGGGAGGGCAGATACGCAGTATTTT.